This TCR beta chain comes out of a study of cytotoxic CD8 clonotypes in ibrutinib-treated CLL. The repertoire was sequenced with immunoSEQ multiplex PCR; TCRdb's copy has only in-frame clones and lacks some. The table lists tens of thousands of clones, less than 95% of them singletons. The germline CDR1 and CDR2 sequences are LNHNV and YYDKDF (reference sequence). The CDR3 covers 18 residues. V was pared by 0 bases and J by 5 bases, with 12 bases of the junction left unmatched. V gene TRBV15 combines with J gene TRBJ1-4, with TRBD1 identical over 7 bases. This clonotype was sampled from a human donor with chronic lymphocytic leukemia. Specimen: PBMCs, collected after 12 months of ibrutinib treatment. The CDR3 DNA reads TGTGCCACCAGCAGAGATCTTTTAGGGGACAGTAAGAATGAAAAACTGTTTTTT. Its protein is CATSRDLLGDSKNEKLFF.